The clone carrying this T cell receptor beta chain appeared many times. The data were taken from a study of neurological immune-mediated disorders. The cDNA came from 5'RACE with 10-nucleotide random UMIs. Via MiXCR, TCRdb re-called the 5' RACE reads, giving one row per CDR3 protein. The sample includes 47,000 or so distinct CDR3 sequences, 10% seen only once; the top ten take 1.6%. The time point was: longitudinal time-point 1 (baseline). Serving as healthy controls were blood bank volunteers based in Maryland, USA. CDR1 is MGHRA and CDR2 is YSYEKL in the germline V gene. V lost 1 base and J lost 3, with 16 bases in between. The CDR3 is 16 amino acids.

Sequencing used PBMCs. This clonotype originated in a middle-aged woman in good health. The genes are TRBV4-1 and TRBJ2-7, with a possible D match to TRBD1 (5 bases). The DNA for the CDR3 is TGCGCCAGCAGCCAAGGGGGCTCGCGATACCTCTACGAGCAGTACTTC. Its translation is CASSQGGSRYLYEQYF.